This TCR beta chain originates from a study of glioma-infiltrating T cells after dendritic cell vaccination. The length of the CDR3 is 15 residues. V was pared by 4 bases and J by 1 base, with 10 bases between. In germline, CDR1 is SGHVS, CDR2 FQNEAQ. Points on this clone: Its matching antigen is unknown.

The time point: after dendritic cell vaccination, including at tumor progression/relapse. Study-wide results and caveats: Survival was not directly related to TCR clonality in these patients. Complete blood and tumor specimen sets were limited to few patients.

Profiling relied on immunoSEQ multiplex PCR, and the TCRdb table lists in-frame clones only, not all of them. This table holds 90,000 to 110,000 clones, around 90% found once. The sequences come from blood, collected after dendritic cell vaccination. This sequence joins TRBV7-8 and TRBJ1-4; unclear D gene. This clonotype was obtained from a human donor with glioblastoma. The CDR3 coding sequence is TGTGCCAGCAGCTCCAGGCGGGGAACTAATGAAAAACTGTTTTTT. Translated: CASSSRRGTNEKLFF.